The present T cell receptor (beta chain) was sequenced within a study of T cell repertoires in cytomegalovirus infection. MiXCR, run by TCRdb on the reads, gives a single entry per CDR3 protein. The data contain around 500,000 distinct CDR3 sequences, approximately 42% of them singletons. A word on this clonotype: Its antigen remains unidentified.

The germline V and J ends were trimmed by 2 bases and 3 bases, with 14 bases remaining between them. The CDR3 runs 15 residues. The V gene's germline CDR1 is SGHAT and CDR2 FQNNGV. The sequences come from cultured PBMCs, collected from culture after CMV antigen stimulation. The receptor's source is a human donor in good health (CMV status not recorded). Some clones in this sample may be carry-over from other donors' samples. The V and J genes are TRBV11-2 and TRBJ2-7; possibly TRBD2 for D (6 bases). This CDR3 reads CASSLNPDYFYEQYF. The CDR3 nucleotides are TGTGCCAGCAGCTTAAATCCGGACTATTTCTACGAGCAGTACTTC. Filled out from reference TRBV11-2 and TRBJ2-7, the complete variable domain reads EAGVAQSPRYKIIEKRQSVAFWCNPISGHATLYWYQQILGQGPKLLIQFQNNGVVDDSQLPKDRFSAERLKGVDSTLKIQPAKLEDSAVYLCASSLNPDYFYEQYFGPGTRLTVT.